The clone carrying this TCR beta chain appeared a single time. Authors' processing steps: Reference gene primer amplification in the assay estimated nucleated cell counts. Sequencing used immunoSEQ multiplex PCR; TCRdb keeps in-frame clones, though not all of them. The V and J calls and clone size are taken from that table; D and trimming were inferred from the DNA. The sample has about 210,000 clones, 80% seen once. This entry is derived from a study of blood T cell repertoires in COVID-19. About the study: Spain, Italy and the United States supplied samples that represented acute and convalescent COVID-19. From T cells, B-cell-depleted T cells, or PBMCs came the material, which was cDNA or gDNA.

This CDR3 comprises 13 residues. Germline CDR1 KGHSH, CDR2 LQKENI. V was shortened by 0 bases and J by 4 bases, with 7 bases between the two germline ends. The specimen sequenced was peripheral blood. The chain is built from TRBV18 and TRBJ2-7, with a possible D match to TRBD1 (5 bases). This sequence originates from a woman between 65 and 79 years old with acute or convalescent COVID-19. CDR3: CASSPPPGYEQYF. The CDR3 DNA is TGTGCCAGCTCACCACCGCCAGGGTACGAGCAGTACTTC.